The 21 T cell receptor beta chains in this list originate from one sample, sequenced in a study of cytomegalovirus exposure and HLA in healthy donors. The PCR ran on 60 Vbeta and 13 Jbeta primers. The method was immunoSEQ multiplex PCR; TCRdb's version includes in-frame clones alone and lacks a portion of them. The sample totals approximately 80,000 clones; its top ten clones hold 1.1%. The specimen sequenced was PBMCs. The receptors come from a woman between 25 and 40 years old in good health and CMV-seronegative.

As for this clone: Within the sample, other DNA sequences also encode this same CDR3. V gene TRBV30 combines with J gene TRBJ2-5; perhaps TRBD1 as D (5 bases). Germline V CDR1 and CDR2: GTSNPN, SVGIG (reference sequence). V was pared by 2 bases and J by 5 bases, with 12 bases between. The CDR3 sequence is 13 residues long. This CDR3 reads CAWSPRGRETQYF. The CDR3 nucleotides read TGTGCCTGGAGTCCAAGGGGTCGGGAGACCCAGTACTTC.

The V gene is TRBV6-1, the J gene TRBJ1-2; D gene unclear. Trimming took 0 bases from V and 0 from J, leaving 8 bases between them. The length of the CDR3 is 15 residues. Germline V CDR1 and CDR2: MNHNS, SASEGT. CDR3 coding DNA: TGTGCCAGCAGTGAAGCGCTCGAGGCTAACTATGGCTACACCTTC. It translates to CASSEALEANYGYTF.

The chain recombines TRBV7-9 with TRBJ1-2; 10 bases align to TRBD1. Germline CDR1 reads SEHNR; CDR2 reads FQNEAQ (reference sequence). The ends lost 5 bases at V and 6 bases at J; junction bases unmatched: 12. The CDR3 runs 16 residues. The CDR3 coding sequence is TGTGCCAGCAGCCTAGGATCCGGGACAGGGGTTGATGGCTACACCTTC. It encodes CASSLGSGTGVDGYTF. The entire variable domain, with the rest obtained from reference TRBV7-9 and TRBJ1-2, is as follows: DTGVSQNPRHKITKRGQNVTFRCDPISEHNRLYWYRQTLGQGPEFLTYFQNEAQLEKSRLLSDRFSAERPKGSFSTLEIQRTEQGDSAMYLCASSLGSGTGVDGYTFGSGTRLTVV.

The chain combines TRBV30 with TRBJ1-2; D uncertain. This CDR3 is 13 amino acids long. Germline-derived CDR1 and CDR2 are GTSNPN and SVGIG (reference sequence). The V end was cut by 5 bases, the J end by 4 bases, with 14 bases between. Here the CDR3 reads CAWESGIRYGYTF. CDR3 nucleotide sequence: TGTGCCTGGGAATCAGGCATCCGCTATGGCTACACCTTC.

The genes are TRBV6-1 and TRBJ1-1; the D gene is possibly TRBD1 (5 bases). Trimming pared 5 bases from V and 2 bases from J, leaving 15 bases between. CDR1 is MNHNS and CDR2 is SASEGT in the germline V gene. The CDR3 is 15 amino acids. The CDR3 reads CASSPWQGINTEAFF. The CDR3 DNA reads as TGTGCCAGCAGTCCGTGGCAGGGTATAAACACTGAAGCTTTCTTT.

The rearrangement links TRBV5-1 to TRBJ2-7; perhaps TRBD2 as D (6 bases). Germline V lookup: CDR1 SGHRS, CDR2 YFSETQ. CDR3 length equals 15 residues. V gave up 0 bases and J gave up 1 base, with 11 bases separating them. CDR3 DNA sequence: TGCGCCAGCAGCTTGGTCGGGAGCCGATCCTACGAGCAGTACTTC. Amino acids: CASSLVGSRSYEQYF.

CDR3 region: CASSSTGINTEAFF. For the CDR3, the DNA is TGTGCCAGCAGCTCGACAGGCATAAACACTGAAGCTTTCTTT. V usage is TRBV5-5 and J usage is TRBJ1-1; D is perhaps TRBD1 (6 bases). The ends were cut back, 3 bases at V and 2 bases at J, with 11 bases in the middle. CDR3 length: 14 residues. Germline-derived CDR1 and CDR2 are SGHKS and YYEKEE (reference sequence).

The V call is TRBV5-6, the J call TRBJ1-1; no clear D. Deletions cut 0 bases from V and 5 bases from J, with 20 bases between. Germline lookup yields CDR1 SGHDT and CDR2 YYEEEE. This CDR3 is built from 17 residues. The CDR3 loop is CASSLVSGLGGRTEAFF. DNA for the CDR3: TGTGCCAGCAGCTTGGTCTCTGGTCTGGGCGGGCGGACTGAAGCTTTCTTT.

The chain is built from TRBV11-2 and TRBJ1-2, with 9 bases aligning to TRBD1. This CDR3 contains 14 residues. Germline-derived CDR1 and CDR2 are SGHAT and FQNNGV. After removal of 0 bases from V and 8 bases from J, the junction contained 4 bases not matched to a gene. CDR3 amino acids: CASSLEGTGKGYTF. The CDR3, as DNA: TGTGCCAGCAGCTTAGAAGGGACAGGGAAAGGCTACACCTTC.

The CDR3 DNA reads TGTGCCAGCAGTGAAGGCTTAGGCAGGGGGCTAGGTAACACTGAAGCTTTCTTT. It translates to CASSEGLGRGLGNTEAFF. The V call is TRBV2, the J call TRBJ1-1; 8 bases align to TRBD1. CDR3 size: 18 residues. Germline trimming cut 1 base from V and 2 bases from J; bases unmatched to any gene: 12. The germline CDR1 and CDR2 sequences are SNHLY and FYNNEI.

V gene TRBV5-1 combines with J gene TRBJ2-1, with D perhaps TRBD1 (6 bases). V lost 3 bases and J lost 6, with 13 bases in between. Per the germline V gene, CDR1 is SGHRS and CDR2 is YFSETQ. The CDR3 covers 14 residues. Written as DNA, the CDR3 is TGCGCCAGCAGCTCACAGGGAAGCCGCAATGAGCAGTTCTTC. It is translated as CASSSQGSRNEQFF.

CDR3 DNA sequence: TGTGCCAGCTCCGGGGTGTGGACTGAAGCTTTCTTT. Translating gives CASSGVWTEAFF. V gene TRBV19 combines with J gene TRBJ1-1; D remains ambiguous. The germline gives CDR1 LNHDA, CDR2 SQIVND (reference sequence). This CDR3 is built from 12 residues. The ends were cut back, 9 bases at V and 5 bases at J, with 13 bases in the middle.

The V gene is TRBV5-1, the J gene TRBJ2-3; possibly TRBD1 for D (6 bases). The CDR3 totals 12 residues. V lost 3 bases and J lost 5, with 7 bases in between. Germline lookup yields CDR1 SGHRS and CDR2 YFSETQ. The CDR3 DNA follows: TGCGCCAGCAGCTCCAGGGGAGATACGCAGTATTTT. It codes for CASSSRGDTQYF. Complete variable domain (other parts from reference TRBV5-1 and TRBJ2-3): KAGVTQTPRYLIKTRGQQVTLSCSPISGHRSVSWYQQTPGQGLQFLFEYFSETQRNKGNFPGRFSGRQFSNSRSEMNVSTLELGDSALYLCASSSRGDTQYFGPGTRLTVL.

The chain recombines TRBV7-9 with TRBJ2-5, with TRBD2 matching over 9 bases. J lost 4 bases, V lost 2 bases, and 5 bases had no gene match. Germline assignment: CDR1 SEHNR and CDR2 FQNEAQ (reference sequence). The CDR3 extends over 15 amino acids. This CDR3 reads CASSLLAGTAETQYF. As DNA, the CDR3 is TGTGCCAGCAGCTTACTAGCGGGAACGGCAGAGACCCAGTACTTC.

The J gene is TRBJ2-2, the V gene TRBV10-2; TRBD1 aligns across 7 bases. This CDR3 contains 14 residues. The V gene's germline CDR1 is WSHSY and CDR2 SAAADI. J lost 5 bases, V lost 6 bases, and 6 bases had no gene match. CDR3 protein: CASSFIQGTGELFF. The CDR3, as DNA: TGCGCCAGCAGCTTCATACAGGGGACCGGGGAGCTGTTTTTT.

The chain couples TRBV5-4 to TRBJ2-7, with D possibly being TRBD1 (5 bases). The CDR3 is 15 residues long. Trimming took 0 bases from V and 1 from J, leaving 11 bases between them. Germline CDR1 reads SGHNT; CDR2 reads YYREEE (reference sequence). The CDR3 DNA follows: TGTGCCAGCAGCTTGGCCGGGCAGGGATCCTACGAGCAGTACTTC. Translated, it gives CASSLAGQGSYEQYF.

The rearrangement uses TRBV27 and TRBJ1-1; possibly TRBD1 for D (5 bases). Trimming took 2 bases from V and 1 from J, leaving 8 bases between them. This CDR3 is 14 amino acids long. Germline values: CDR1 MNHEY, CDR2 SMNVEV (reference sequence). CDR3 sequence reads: CASSLRQGNTEAFF. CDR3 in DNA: TGTGCCAGCAGTTTAAGGCAGGGGAACACTGAAGCTTTCTTT.

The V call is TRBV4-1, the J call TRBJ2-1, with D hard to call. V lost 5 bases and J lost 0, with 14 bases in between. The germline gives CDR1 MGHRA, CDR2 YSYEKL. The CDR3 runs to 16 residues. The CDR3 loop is CASSSKGRSSYNEQFF. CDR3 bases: TGCGCCAGCAGCTCAAAAGGCCGGAGCTCCTACAATGAGCAGTTCTTC.

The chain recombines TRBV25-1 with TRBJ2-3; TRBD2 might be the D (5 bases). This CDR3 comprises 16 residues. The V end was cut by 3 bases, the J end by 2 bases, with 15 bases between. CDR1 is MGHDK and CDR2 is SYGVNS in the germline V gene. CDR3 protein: CASSDNSRANTDTQYF. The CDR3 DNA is TGTGCCAGCAGTGATAATTCGAGGGCCAACACAGATACGCAGTATTTT.

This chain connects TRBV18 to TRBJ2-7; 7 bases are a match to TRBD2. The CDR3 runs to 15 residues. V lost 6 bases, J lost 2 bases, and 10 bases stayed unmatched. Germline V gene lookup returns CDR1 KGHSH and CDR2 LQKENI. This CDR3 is CASSSRGTQAYEQYF. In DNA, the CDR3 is TGTGCCAGCTCCTCGCGGGGGACTCAGGCCTACGAGCAGTACTTC. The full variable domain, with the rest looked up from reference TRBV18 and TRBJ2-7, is NAGVMQNPRHLVRRRGQEARLRCSPMKGHSHVYWYRQLPEEGLKFMVYLQKENIIDESGMPKERFSAEFPKEGPSILRIQQVVRGDSAAYFCASSSRGTQAYEQYFGPGTRLTVT.

The CDR3 spells CASSSTGTDTQYF. The CDR3 DNA reads TGTGCCAGCAGCTCGACAGGCACAGATACGCAGTATTTT. The chain carries TRBV7-9 and TRBJ2-3, with D possibly TRBD1 on 5 matching bases. The CDR3 loop spans 13 amino acids. CDR1 is SEHNR and CDR2 is FQNEAQ in the germline V gene (reference sequence). The V gene lost 4 bases and the J gene lost 1 base, with 6 bases spanning the gap.